This entry concerns a single TCR beta chain. The antigen is undetermined. Looked up from germline, CDR1 is SGHNT and CDR2 is YENEEA. The CDR3 runs 14 residues. V was clipped by 1 base and J by 5 bases, with 9 bases between them. MiXCR, applied by TCRdb to the reads, yields one record per CDR3 protein. The data show about 310,000 distinct CDR3 sequences, with around 25% seen just once and roughly 14% held by the top ten. The record originates from a study of T cell repertoires in cytomegalovirus infection. Study summary: Public TCR beta signatures indicated both CMV infection and matching HLA type.

The sequencing here drew on cultured PBMCs, taken from culture after CMV antigen stimulation. This rearrangement joins TRBV11-3 to TRBJ2-1; the D gene could be TRBD1 or TRBD2 (5 bases each). The clonotype originates from a human donor in good health (CMV status not recorded). Some clones in this sample may be carry-over from other donors' samples. The CDR3 DNA reads TGTGCCAGCAGCTTAGGGGGGACCAACAATGAGCAGTTCTTC. Translation: CASSLGGTNNEQFF.